Listed here are 26 T cell receptor beta chains from one sample, sequenced in a study of blood T cell repertoires in COVID-19. Only in-frame clones appear in the TCRdb table, and some are missing; sequencing was by immunoSEQ multiplex PCR. The sample consists of roughly 40,000 clones, roughly 90% of them appearing once. Sample: peripheral blood. Receptors were obtained from a human donor in a cohort sampled during active COVID-19.

This clone showed up just once. The chain couples TRBV5-1 to TRBJ1-4, with D uncertain. The germline gives CDR1 SGHRS, CDR2 YFSETQ. This CDR3 is built from 13 residues. Trimming removed 4 bases at V and 7 bases at J, with 11 bases between. CDR3 nucleotides: TGCGCCAGCAGCCTTGGGCTTCTTGAAAAACTGTTTTTT. As protein: CASSLGLLEKLFF.

The chain combines TRBV30 with TRBJ2-7; no clear D. CDR3 length: 10 amino acids. The ends were cut back, 2 bases at V and 6 bases at J, with 5 bases in the middle. CDR1 is GTSNPN and CDR2 is SVGIG in the germline V gene (reference sequence). The CDR3 DNA sequence: TGTGCCTGGAGTAATATCGAGCAGTACTTC. Translated: CAWSNIEQYF.

This sequence joins TRBV9 and TRBJ1-4; no clear D gene. The germline V gene has CDR1 SGDLS and CDR2 YYNGEE. This CDR3 is 15 amino acids long. V shed 0 bases and J shed 1 base, with 7 bases lying between them. CDR3 protein: CASSVGRVTNEKLFF. CDR3 DNA: TGTGCCAGCAGCGTAGGGAGGGTAACTAATGAAAAACTGTTTTTT. The complete variable domain, with remaining parts taken from reference TRBV9 and TRBJ1-4, reads DSGVTQTPKHLITATGQRVTLRCSPRSGDLSVYWYQQSLDQGLQFLIQYYNGEERAKGNILERFSAQQFPDLHSELNLSSLELGDSALYFCASSVGRVTNEKLFFGSGTQLSVL.

V and J are TRBV19 and TRBJ1-4, with D hard to call. V was shortened by 1 base and J by 4 bases, with 13 bases between the two germline ends. This CDR3 has 16 amino acids. CDR1 is LNHDA, CDR2 SQIVND, per germline (reference sequence). In nucleotides, the CDR3 is TGTGCCAGTAGTATAGCCCCCCCCGGCGGTAATGAAAAACTGTTTTTT. It codes for CASSIAPPGGNEKLFF.

V usage is TRBV18 and J usage is TRBJ2-7, with TRBD1 identical over 12 bases. After removal of 2 bases from V and 0 bases from J, the junction contained 14 bases not matched to a gene. This CDR3 region has 20 residues. In germline, CDR1 is KGHSH, CDR2 LQKENI. CDR3 region: CASSPYSGTGGRISSYEQYF. The CDR3 bases are TGTGCCAGCTCACCATACTCCGGGACAGGGGGCCGTATTAGCTCCTACGAGCAGTACTTC.

The CDR3 bases are TGTGCCACCAGTGTGGGGGCAGGGCAAGAGACCCAGTACTTC. Its protein is CATSVGAGQETQYF. The J gene is TRBJ2-5, the V gene TRBV24-1; perhaps TRBD1 as D (6 bases). The germline V gene has CDR1 KGHDR and CDR2 SFDVKD. The CDR3 loop spans 14 amino acids. Trimming shortened V by 5 bases and J by 2 bases, and 11 bases separated the two germline ends.

This chain connects TRBV6-5 to TRBJ1-2; 8 bases are a match to TRBD1. The CDR3 runs 13 residues. V dropped 6 bases and J dropped 3; count of bases not matched to a gene: 3. CDR1 and CDR2 from the germline V gene are MNHEY and SVGAGI. As DNA, the CDR3 is TGTGCCAGCAGAATGACAGGGGACTATGGCTACACCTTC. Amino acids: CASRMTGDYGYTF.

This clone was recorded a few times. The chain uses TRBV7-8 and TRBJ2-2; D might be TRBD2 (7 bases). V was clipped by 5 bases and J by 0 bases, with 19 bases between them. The CDR3 contains 18 residues. The germline V gene encodes CDR1 SGHVS and CDR2 FQNEAQ. The CDR3 DNA reads as TGTGCCAGCAGCCCGGGGTGGCGGGGGCTCTCGAACACCGGGGAGCTGTTTTTT. Translating it yields CASSPGWRGLSNTGELFF.

The chain is built from TRBV27 and TRBJ2-7; 11 bases fit TRBD1. The CDR3 runs 17 residues. Looked up from germline, CDR1 is MNHEY and CDR2 is SMNVEV (reference sequence). The junction had 14 bases not matched to a gene; V was cut back by 5 bases and J by 5 bases. The CDR3 DNA sequence: TGTGCCAGCAGTCCACGCGCTTGGGGACAGGGGGGTCACGAGCAGTACTTC. Translation: CASSPRAWGQGGHEQYF.

This chain links TRBV3-1 (or the pseudogene TRBV3-2) with TRBJ2-7, with D possibly matching TRBD2 (6 bases). V lost 4 bases, J lost 4 bases, and 8 bases lay in between. The CDR3 totals 12 residues. In germline, CDR1 is LGHDT, CDR2 YNNKEL (reference sequence). CDR3 protein: CASSRLDYEQYF. The CDR3, as DNA: TGTGCCAGCAGCCGACTAGATTACGAGCAGTACTTC.

The chain employs TRBV28 and TRBJ1-2; TRBD1 matches at 7 bases. CDR3 size: 13 residues. The trim removed 7 bases at V and 5 bases at J, leaving 7 bases unmatched. Germline-derived CDR1 and CDR2 are MDHEN and SYDVKM. This CDR3 is CASKQGQLYGYTF. The CDR3 region has the DNA TGTGCCAGCAAACAGGGACAGCTATATGGCTACACCTTC.

This chain uses TRBV3-1 (or the pseudogene TRBV3-2) with TRBJ1-3; a possible D gene is TRBD1 (6 bases). CDR1 and CDR2 (germline): LGHDT, YNNKEL (reference sequence). The length of the CDR3 is 16 residues. Trimming stripped 4 bases from V and 7 bases from J, with 20 bases between. Here the CDR3 reads CASSRVGGTSANTIYF. The DNA of the CDR3 is TGTGCCAGCAGCCGGGTAGGGGGTACCTCTGCGAACACCATATATTTT.

This sequence joins TRBV2 and TRBJ2-7; 16 positions agree with TRBD2. Trimming cost V 4 bases and J 5 bases; bases outside gene matches: 5. CDR3 length: 16 residues. Germline lookup yields CDR1 SNHLY and CDR2 FYNNEI. The CDR3 loop is CASSVGTSGGAHEQYF. CDR3 nucleotides: TGTGCCAGCAGTGTGGGGACTAGCGGGGGGGCTCACGAGCAGTACTTC.

In this sample, this clone turned up once. The J gene is TRBJ1-1, the V gene TRBV3-1 (or the pseudogene TRBV3-2); 8 bases agree with TRBD1. CDR1 is LGHDT, CDR2 YNNKEL, per germline (reference sequence). The trim removed 1 base at V and 12 bases at J, leaving 10 bases unmatched. CDR3 length: 14 residues. For the CDR3, the DNA is TGTGCCAGCAGCCAAGGGACAGGGTCTCTTGTAACTTTCTTT. Translated, it gives CASSQGTGSLVTFF.

The rearrangement joins TRBV3-1 (or the pseudogene TRBV3-2) to TRBJ2-7; TRBD2 agrees at 8 bases. In germline, CDR1 is LGHDT, CDR2 YNNKEL (reference sequence). The CDR3 sequence is 16 residues long. The junction had 11 bases not matched to a gene; V was cut back by 0 bases and J by 7 bases. CDR3 region: CASSQDGIAGPLEQYF. CDR3 DNA sequence: TGTGCCAGCAGCCAAGATGGGATAGCGGGACCTTTGGAGCAGTACTTC.

The chain joins TRBV10-3 to TRBJ2-7; 8 positions match TRBD1. Germline lookup yields CDR1 ENHRY and CDR2 SYGVKD. The junction had 8 bases not matched to a gene; V was cut back by 8 bases and J by 2 bases. CDR3 length equals 14 residues. The CDR3 bases are TGTGCCATCGGGGGACAGGAGGTAGCCTACGAGCAGTACTTC. Translation gives CAIGGQEVAYEQYF.

This chain joins TRBV18 and TRBJ2-1; the match to TRBD2 covers 13 bases. Germline CDR1 and CDR2: KGHSH and LQKENI. J lost 4 bases, V lost 5 bases, and 2 bases had no gene match. The CDR3 is 15 residues long. The CDR3 nucleotides read TGTGCCAGCTCAGTACTAGCGGGGGGGTACAATGAGCAGTTCTTC. It encodes CASSVLAGGYNEQFF.

The chain has TRBV27 and TRBJ2-3; TRBD2 matches at 13 bases. V was pared by 7 bases and J by 11 bases, with 3 bases of the junction left unmatched. The CDR3 covers 12 residues. Germline values: CDR1 MNHEY, CDR2 SMNVEV (reference sequence). CDR3: CASKGLAGRQYF. The DNA for the CDR3 is TGTGCCAGCAAGGGACTAGCGGGAAGGCAGTATTTT.

The J gene is TRBJ2-7, the V gene TRBV6-5; 13 nucleotides match TRBD2. V lost 0 bases to trimming and J lost 1 base; unmatched junction nucleotides: 0. The germline V gene encodes CDR1 MNHEY and CDR2 SVGAGI. The CDR3 is 16 residues long. The CDR3 sequence: CASSYSGLAGSYEQYF. CDR3 DNA: TGTGCCAGCAGTTACTCGGGACTAGCGGGGTCCTACGAGCAGTACTTC.

The chain couples TRBV7-9 to TRBJ1-1; a possible D gene is TRBD1 (6 bases). The CDR3 has 14 residues. V was pared by 4 bases and J by 0 bases, with 9 bases between. Germline CDR1 and CDR2: SEHNR and FQNEAQ (reference sequence). The CDR3 is CASSWDKMNTEAFF. The CDR3 bases are TGTGCCAGCAGCTGGGACAAGATGAACACTGAAGCTTTCTTT.

The chain is built from TRBV6-5 and TRBJ2-4; 7 bases are a match to TRBD1. Trimming removed 10 bases from V and 6 bases from J; junction bases left unmatched: 12. This CDR3 is 14 amino acids long. Germline loops: CDR1 MNHEY, CDR2 SVGAGI. The CDR3 protein is CATTLTGSGNIQYF. The CDR3 DNA reads TGTGCCACCACGCTGACAGGGTCGGGAAACATTCAGTACTTC.

This rearrangement joins TRBV28 to TRBJ1-5; 10 positions agree with TRBD1. CDR1 MDHEN and CDR2 SYDVKM come from the germline V gene. The CDR3 contains 15 residues. The trim removed 6 bases at V and 2 bases at J, leaving 4 bases unmatched. CDR3 amino acids: CASSSTGGGNQPQHF. Written as DNA, the CDR3 is TGTGCCAGCAGCTCGACAGGGGGCGGCAATCAGCCCCAGCATTTT.

DNA of the CDR3: TGTGCCAGTAGTAGTAGCGGGGGGCGCTCCTACGAGCAGTACTTC. This gives the protein CASSSSGGRSYEQYF. The chain is built from TRBV19 and TRBJ2-7, with 10 bases matching TRBD2. The germline V gene has CDR1 LNHDA and CDR2 SQIVND (reference sequence). V was pared by 4 bases and J by 0 bases, with 3 bases of the junction left unmatched. This CDR3 contains 15 residues.

This chain joins TRBV5-1 and TRBJ2-3, with 7 nucleotides matching TRBD2. CDR1 is SGHRS, CDR2 YFSETQ, per germline. V dropped 6 bases and J dropped 1; count of bases not matched to a gene: 11. The CDR3 runs to 16 residues. The CDR3 DNA is TGCGCCAGCAATTCGCTCGGGCTAGCGGGCACAGATACGCAGTATTTT. Its protein product is CASNSLGLAGTDTQYF.

J is TRBJ2-5 and V is TRBV24-1; D uncertain. Deletions cut 3 bases from V and 3 bases from J, with 13 bases between. Germline CDR1 and CDR2: KGHDR and SFDVKD. There are 15 residues in the CDR3. CDR3 protein: CATSDGWAHKETQYF. In DNA, the CDR3 is TGTGCCACCAGTGATGGCTGGGCACACAAAGAGACCCAGTACTTC.

This clone has just one count. This sequence joins TRBV3-1 (or the pseudogene TRBV3-2) and TRBJ1-1; no firm D call. This CDR3 is 14 amino acids long. Looked up from germline, CDR1 is LGHDT and CDR2 is YNNKEL (reference sequence). The V gene lost 0 bases and the J gene lost 0 bases, with 5 bases spanning the gap. CDR3 sequence: CASSQDLMNTEAFF. The DNA of the CDR3 is TGTGCCAGCAGCCAAGATTTAATGAACACTGAAGCTTTCTTT.